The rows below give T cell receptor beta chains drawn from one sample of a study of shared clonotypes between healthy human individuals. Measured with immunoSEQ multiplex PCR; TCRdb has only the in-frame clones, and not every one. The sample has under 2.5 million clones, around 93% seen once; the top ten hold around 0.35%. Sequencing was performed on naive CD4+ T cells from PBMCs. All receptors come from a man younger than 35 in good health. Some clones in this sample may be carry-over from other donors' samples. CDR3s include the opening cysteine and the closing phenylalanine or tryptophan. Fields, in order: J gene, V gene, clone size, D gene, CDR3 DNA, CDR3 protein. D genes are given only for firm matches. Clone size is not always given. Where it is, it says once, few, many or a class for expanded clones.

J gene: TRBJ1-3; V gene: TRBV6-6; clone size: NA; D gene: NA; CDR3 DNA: TGTGCCAGCAGTGCCGTGGCCCACAACTCTGGAAACACCATATATTTT; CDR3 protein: CASSAVAHNSGNTIYF
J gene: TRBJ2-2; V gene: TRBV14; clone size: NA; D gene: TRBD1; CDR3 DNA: TGTGCCAGCAGCCGTGGCGGGACAGGGCCCTCCGGGGAGCTGTTTTTT; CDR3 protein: CASSRGGTGPSGELFF
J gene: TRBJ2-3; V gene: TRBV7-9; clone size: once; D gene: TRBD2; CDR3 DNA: TGTGCCAGCAGCTTAGGAGAAGGTCTAGCGGGAGGAGATACGCAGTATTTT; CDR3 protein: CASSLGEGLAGGDTQYF
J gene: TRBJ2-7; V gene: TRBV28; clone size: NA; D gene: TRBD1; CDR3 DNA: TGTGCCAGCAGTCTTGCCCCATCGGGACAGCTAACCACCTACGAGCAGTACTTC; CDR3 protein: CASSLAPSGQLTTYEQYF
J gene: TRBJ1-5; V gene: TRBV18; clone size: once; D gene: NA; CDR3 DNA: TGTGCCAGCTCACCTGACGGAAGCCAGCCCCAGCATTTT; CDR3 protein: CASSPDGSQPQHF
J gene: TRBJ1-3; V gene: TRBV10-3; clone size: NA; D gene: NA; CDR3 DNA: TGTGCCATCAGTCCGGACACCTCTGGAAACACCATATATTTT; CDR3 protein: CAISPDTSGNTIYF
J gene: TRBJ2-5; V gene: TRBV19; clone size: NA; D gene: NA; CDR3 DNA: TGTGCCAGTACCGCACCAGGGACCGGAGAGACCCAGTACTTC; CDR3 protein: CASTAPGTGETQYF
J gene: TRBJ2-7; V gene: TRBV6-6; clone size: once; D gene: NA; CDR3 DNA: TGTGCCAGCAGAGGTCGAGCGGGTCCGTCCTACGAGCAGTACTTC; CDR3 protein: CASRGRAGPSYEQYF
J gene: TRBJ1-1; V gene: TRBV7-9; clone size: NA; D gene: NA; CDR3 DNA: TGTGCCAGCAGCTTAAACCATTATGGGGGAGCCGGGCACACTGAAGCTTTCTTT; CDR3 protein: CASSLNHYGGAGHTEAFF
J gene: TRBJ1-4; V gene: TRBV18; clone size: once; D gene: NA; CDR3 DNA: TGTGCCAGCTCACCAGATCCAGGGTGGGAAAAACTGTTTTTT; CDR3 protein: CASSPDPGWEKLFF
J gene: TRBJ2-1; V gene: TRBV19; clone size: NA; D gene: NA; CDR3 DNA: TGTGCCAGTAGTCTGAGCGTGGGTCCGGGTTTGGTACCTGAGCAGTTCTTC; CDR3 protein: CASSLSVGPGLVPEQFF
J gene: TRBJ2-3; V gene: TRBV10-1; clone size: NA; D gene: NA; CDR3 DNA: TGCGCCAGCAGTGACCGGGGTGTGGCAGATACGCAGTATTTT; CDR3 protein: CASSDRGVADTQYF
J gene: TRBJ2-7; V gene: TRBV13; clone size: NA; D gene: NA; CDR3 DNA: TGTGCCAGCAGCTTCCCCCACAACAGGGGGAGGGGGGAGCAGTACTTC; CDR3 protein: CASSFPHNRGRGEQYF
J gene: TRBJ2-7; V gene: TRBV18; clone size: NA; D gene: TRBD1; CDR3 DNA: TGTGCCAGCTCACCAGACAGGGTAAACGAGCAGTACTTC; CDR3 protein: CASSPDRVNEQYF
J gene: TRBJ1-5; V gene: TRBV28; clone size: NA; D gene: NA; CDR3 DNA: TGTGCCAGCAGTTTATCAGGGCCATGGCCCCAGCATTTT; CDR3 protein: CASSLSGPWPQHF
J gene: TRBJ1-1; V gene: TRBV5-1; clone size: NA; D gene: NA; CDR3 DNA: TGCGCCAGCAGCTTGGGTGGGGTTATCCCTGAAGCTTTCTTT; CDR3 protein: CASSLGGVIPEAFF
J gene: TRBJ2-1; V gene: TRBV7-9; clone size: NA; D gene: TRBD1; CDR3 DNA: TGTGCCAGCAGCTCCGGTGTCACCGGGACAGGGGACAATGAGCAGTTCTTC; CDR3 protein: CASSSGVTGTGDNEQFF
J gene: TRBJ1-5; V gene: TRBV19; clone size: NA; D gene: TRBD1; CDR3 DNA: TGTGCCAGTAGTACTTCCCGGGACAGGGGTGACCAGCCCCAGCATTTT; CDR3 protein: CASSTSRDRGDQPQHF
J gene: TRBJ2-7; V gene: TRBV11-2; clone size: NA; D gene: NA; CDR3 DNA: TGTGCCAGCAGCTTAACAGGCGTTACCTACGAGCAGTACTTC; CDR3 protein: CASSLTGVTYEQYF
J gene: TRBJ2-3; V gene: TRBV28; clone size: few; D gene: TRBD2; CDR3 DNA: TGTGCCAGCAGCCCACCGACTAGCGGGACTAGCACAGATACGCAGTATTTT; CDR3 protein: CASSPPTSGTSTDTQYF
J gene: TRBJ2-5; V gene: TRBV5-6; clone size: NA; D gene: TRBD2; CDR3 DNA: TGTGCCAGCAGTTCCTTCGGACTAGCGGGAGGGCCGGGAGAGACCCAGTACTTC; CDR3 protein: CASSSFGLAGGPGETQYF
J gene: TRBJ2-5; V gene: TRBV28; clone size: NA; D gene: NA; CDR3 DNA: TGTGCCAGCAGTTTACGCGTAGGGGTCCAAGAGACCCAGTACTTC; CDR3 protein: CASSLRVGVQETQYF
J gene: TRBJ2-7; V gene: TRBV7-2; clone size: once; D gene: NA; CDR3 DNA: TGTGCCAGCAGCTTAACACCTAGCTACGAGCAGTACTTC; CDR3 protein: CASSLTPSYEQYF
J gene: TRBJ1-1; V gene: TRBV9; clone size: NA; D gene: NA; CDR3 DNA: TGTGCCAGCAGCGTATTTCGCGACACTGAAGCTTTCTTT; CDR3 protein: CASSVFRDTEAFF
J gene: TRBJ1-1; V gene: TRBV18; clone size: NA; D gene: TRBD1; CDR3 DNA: TGTGCCAGCTCACCAGTTAGACAGGGGGCAGGGAAGAACACTGAAGCTTTCTTT; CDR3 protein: CASSPVRQGAGKNTEAFF
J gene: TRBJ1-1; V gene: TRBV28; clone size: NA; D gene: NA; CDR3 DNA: TGTGCCAGCAGTTTAGTTTTATTCGAGGGGGGAAGGACTGAAGCTTTCTTT; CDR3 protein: CASSLVLFEGGRTEAFF
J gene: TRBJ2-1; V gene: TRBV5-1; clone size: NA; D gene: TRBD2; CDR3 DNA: TGCGCCAGCAGCGGCGGGACTAGCGGGAGCAATGAGCAGTTCTTC; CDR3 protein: CASSGGTSGSNEQFF
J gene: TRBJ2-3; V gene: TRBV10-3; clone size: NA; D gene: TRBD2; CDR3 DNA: TGTGCCATCAGTGCGGATAGCGGGAGTACAGATACGCAGTATTTT; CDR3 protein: CAISADSGSTDTQYF
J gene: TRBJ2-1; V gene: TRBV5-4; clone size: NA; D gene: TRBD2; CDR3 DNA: TGTGCCAGCAGCTTGGGTGGGACTAGCGGTTACAATGAGCAGTTCTTC; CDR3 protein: CASSLGGTSGYNEQFF
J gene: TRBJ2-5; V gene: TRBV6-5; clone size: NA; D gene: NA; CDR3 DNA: TGTGCCAGCAGTTACGGGGTTTCAGAGACCCAGTACTTC; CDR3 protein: CASSYGVSETQYF
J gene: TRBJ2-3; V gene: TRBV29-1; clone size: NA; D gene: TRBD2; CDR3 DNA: TGCAGCGTGGGGAGGGATAGCACAGATACGCAGTATTTT; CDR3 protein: CSVGRDSTDTQYF
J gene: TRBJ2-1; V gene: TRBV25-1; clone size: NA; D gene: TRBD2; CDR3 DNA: TGTGCCAGCAGTGATGGAGCGGGAGGGCCAAATGAGCAGTTCTTC; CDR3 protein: CASSDGAGGPNEQFF
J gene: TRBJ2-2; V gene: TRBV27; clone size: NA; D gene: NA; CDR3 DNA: TGTGCCAGCAGTTCCCGCAGAACCGGGGAGCTGTTTTTT; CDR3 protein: CASSSRRTGELFF
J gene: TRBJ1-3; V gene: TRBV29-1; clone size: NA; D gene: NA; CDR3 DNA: TGCAGCGCGGGGCAGCGAAACACCATATATTTT; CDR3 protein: CSAGQRNTIYF
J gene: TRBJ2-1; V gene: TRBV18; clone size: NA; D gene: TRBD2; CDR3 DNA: TGTGCCAGCTCACCACCGGCCGGACTAGCGGGACCTTACAATGAGCAGTTCTTC; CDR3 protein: CASSPPAGLAGPYNEQFF
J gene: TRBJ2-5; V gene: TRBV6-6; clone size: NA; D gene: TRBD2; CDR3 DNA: TGTGCCAGCACCTGGAGCGGGGCTGGAGAGACCCAGTACTTC; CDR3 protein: CASTWSGAGETQYF
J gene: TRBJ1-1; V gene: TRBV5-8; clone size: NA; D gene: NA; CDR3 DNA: TGTGCCAGCAGCTTGGTAGATGAAGCTTTCTTT; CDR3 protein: CASSLVDEAFF
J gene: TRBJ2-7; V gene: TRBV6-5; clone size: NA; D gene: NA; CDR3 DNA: TGTGCCAGCGGGCGGGACAGCGTCTACGAGCAGTACTTC; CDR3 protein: CASGRDSVYEQYF
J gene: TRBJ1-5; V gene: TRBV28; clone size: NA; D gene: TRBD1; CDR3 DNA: TGTGCCAGCAGTTTCCCTTATAAGATCCGGGACAGGGGTCCGCAGCCCCAGCATTTT; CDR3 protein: CASSFPYKIRDRGPQPQHF
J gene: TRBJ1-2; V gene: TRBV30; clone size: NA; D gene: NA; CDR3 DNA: TGTGCCTGGAGTTCCCAGGGCTTATATGGCTACACCTTC; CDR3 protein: CAWSSQGLYGYTF
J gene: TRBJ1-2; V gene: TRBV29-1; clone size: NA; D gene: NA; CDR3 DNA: TGCAGCGTTGCAGGGTTGTTGGGTGGCTACACCTTC; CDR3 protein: CSVAGLLGGYTF
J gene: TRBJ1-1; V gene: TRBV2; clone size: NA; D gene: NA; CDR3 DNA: TGTGCCAGCAGGGGAGGACTGAACACTGAAGCTTTCTTT; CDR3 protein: CASRGGLNTEAFF
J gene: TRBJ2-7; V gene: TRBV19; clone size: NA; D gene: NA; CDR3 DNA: TGTGCCAGTAGTATCAACGACATAAACTACGAGCAGTACTTC; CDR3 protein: CASSINDINYEQYF
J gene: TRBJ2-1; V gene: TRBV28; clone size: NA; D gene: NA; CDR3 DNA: TGTGCCAGCAGTTTAACCGGGACTTACTACAATGAGCAGTTCTTC; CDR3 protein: CASSLTGTYYNEQFF
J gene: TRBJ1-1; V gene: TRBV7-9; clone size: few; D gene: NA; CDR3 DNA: TGTGCCAGCAGCTTGGCGAGGACAGCCACTGAAGCTTTCTTT; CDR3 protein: CASSLARTATEAFF
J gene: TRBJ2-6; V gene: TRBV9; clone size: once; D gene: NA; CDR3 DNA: TGTGCCAGCAGGTTTGGGAGGTCTGGGGCCAACGTCCTGACTTTC; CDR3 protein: CASRFGRSGANVLTF
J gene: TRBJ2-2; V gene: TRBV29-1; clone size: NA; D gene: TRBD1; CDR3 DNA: TGCAGCGTTGAACGTTGGGACAGAGGTGTTCCCGGGGAGCTGTTTTTT; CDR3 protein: CSVERWDRGVPGELFF